This TCR beta chain is from a study of T cells in Graves' hyperthyroidism and ophthalmopathy. CDR1 is ENHRY, CDR2 SYGVKD, per germline. The CDR3 sequence is 15 residues long. RNA transcripts provided the source from which TCR beta CDR3 regions were amplified. Carried out on the TCR CDR3, a first-round RT-PCR used the HTBI primer set. TCRdb re-analysed the multiplex PCR reads in MiXCR, keeping a single row per CDR3 protein. Of some 270,000 distinct CDR3 sequences in the sample, almost 25% are singletons; the top ten hold around 32%. Under 3 months was the duration of disease in ophthalmopathy patients, who also had a Clinical Activity Score of at least 3 and a NOSPECS grade of at least 4. PBMCs were collected from a roughly 9.7 ml volume of fresh peripheral blood. Many counts were recorded for this clonotype. A read error may account for a junction end that differs from germline.

The receptor comes from a middle-aged woman with Graves' ophthalmopathy. The sequencing input was blood. V usage is TRBV10-3 and J usage is TRBJ1-6; D not resolved. CDR3: CTISDGPPVDSPLHF. The CDR3 DNA sequence: TGTACCATCAGTGATGGCCCGCCGGTGGATTCACCCCTCCACTTT.